These 28 T cell receptor beta chains share one sample of origin, sequenced in a study of blood T cell repertoires in COVID-19. Assay used: immunoSEQ multiplex PCR; TCRdb lists only in-frame clones, some missing. The table lists roughly 250,000 clones, about 87% of them singletons. The source material was PBMCs or T cells enriched from blood (not recorded which). These receptors originate from a woman aged 40 to 50 with acute COVID-19.

The genes are TRBV3-1 (or the pseudogene TRBV3-2) and TRBJ2-1; 7 positions agree with TRBD2. The V and J ends lost 3 bases and 4 bases, in that order; junction bases with no gene match: 6. Germline V gene sequence: CDR1 LGHDT, CDR2 YNNKEL (reference sequence). The CDR3 totals 15 residues. CDR3 region: CASSQLSSGYNEQFF. CDR3 in DNA: TGTGCCAGCAGCCAGCTCTCTAGCGGATACAATGAGCAGTTCTTC.

The chain joins TRBV12-3 or TRBV12-4 to TRBJ2-3; weak D call: TRBD2 (6 bases). The CDR3 loop spans 12 amino acids. V was cut by 5 bases and J by 6 bases, with 9 bases left in between. This chain's CDR3 is CASSRDFDTQYF. The CDR3 DNA follows: TGTGCCAGCAGTCGGGACTTTGATACGCAGTATTTT.

The chain is built from TRBV5-6 and TRBJ2-5; TRBD2 aligns across 10 bases. Trimming removed 0 bases from V and 1 base from J; junction bases left unmatched: 3. The CDR3 runs to 16 residues. Germline V CDR1 and CDR2: SGHDT, YYEEEE. In DNA, the CDR3 is TGTGCCAGCAGCTTGGGAGCGGGAGGGTTCCAAGAGACCCAGTACTTC. Translated: CASSLGAGGFQETQYF.

The chain links TRBV28 to TRBJ1-6, with a weak D call TRBD1 (6 bases). Germline V gene data show CDR1 as MDHEN and CDR2 as SYDVKM. V lost 5 bases to trimming and J lost 10 bases, with 21 bases between them. The CDR3 has 16 residues. The CDR3 DNA is TGTGCCAGCAGTGTGTACAGGGTCGGTAGTCGATCACCCCTCCACTTT. As protein: CASSVYRVGSRSPLHF.

The genes are TRBV20-1 and TRBJ1-2, with TRBD1 as a possible D gene (6 bases). V was shortened by 7 bases and J by 8 bases, with 14 bases between the two germline ends. The CDR3 has 11 residues. The V gene's germline CDR1 is DFQATT and CDR2 SNEGSKA (reference sequence). CDR3: CSVRAGEGYTF. CDR3 DNA: TGCAGTGTCCGTGCAGGGGAGGGCTACACCTTC.

The rearrangement joins TRBV7-9 to TRBJ2-7; 7 nucleotides match TRBD1. Germline lookup yields CDR1 SEHNR and CDR2 FQNEAQ (reference sequence). The CDR3 loop spans 14 amino acids. Trimming took 5 bases from V and 3 from J; bases not matched to a gene: 7. The CDR3 is CASSPTGADYEQYF. CDR3 DNA: TGTGCCAGCAGCCCCACAGGGGCCGACTACGAGCAGTACTTC.

V and J are TRBV24-1 and TRBJ1-2; possible D gene TRBD1, 6 bases. In germline, CDR1 is KGHDR, CDR2 SFDVKD. V was pared by 2 bases and J by 5 bases, with 11 bases between. The CDR3 sequence is 14 residues long. The CDR3 DNA reads as TGTGCCACCAGTGATTCGGGACATAGGTATGGCTACACCTTC. The encoded protein is CATSDSGHRYGYTF.

The J gene is TRBJ1-1, the V gene TRBV11-3; D uncertain. Trimming stripped 0 bases from V and 2 bases from J, with 4 bases between. This CDR3 contains 13 residues. Germline V gene sequence: CDR1 SGHNT, CDR2 YENEEA. The CDR3 loop is CASSLDLNTEAFF. CDR3 DNA sequence: TGTGCCAGCAGCTTAGATCTTAACACTGAAGCTTTCTTT.

The chain is built from TRBV28 and TRBJ1-4, with 10 bases that match TRBD1. V lost 6 bases to trimming and J lost 6 bases; unmatched junction nucleotides: 4. The CDR3 runs 14 residues. CDR1 and CDR2 from the germline V gene are MDHEN and SYDVKM. The CDR3 sequence: CASSAGQGYEKLFF. For the CDR3, the DNA is TGTGCCAGCAGCGCGGGACAGGGGTATGAAAAACTGTTTTTT.

The count of this clone is one. The chain links TRBV5-1 to TRBJ1-2; 7 nucleotides line up with TRBD1. The germline CDR1 and CDR2 sequences are SGHRS and YFSETQ. The CDR3 spans 15 residues. Trimming cost V 4 bases and J 2 bases; bases outside gene matches: 8. The CDR3 protein is CASSPGTGANYGYTF. CDR3 nucleotides: TGCGCCAGCAGCCCAGGCACAGGGGCCAACTATGGCTACACCTTC.

This clone was seen a few times. The V and J genes are TRBV12-3 or TRBV12-4 and TRBJ2-7, with 7 positions matching TRBD1. V was pared by 3 bases and J by 12 bases, with 8 bases of the junction left unmatched. The CDR3 consists of 12 residues. CDR3 bases: TGTGCCAGCAGTTTTTGGACAGGACGTCTGTACGTC. This encodes CASSFWTGRLYV.

This chain uses TRBV7-9 with TRBJ2-1; D might be TRBD2 (5 bases). The V gene's germline CDR1 is SEHNR and CDR2 FQNEAQ (reference sequence). The CDR3 extends over 14 amino acids. The germline V and J ends were trimmed by 5 bases and 7 bases, with 15 bases remaining between them. Written as DNA, the CDR3 is TGTGCCAGCAGCGATTTTGTAGGGAGAAATGAGCAGTTCTTC. Translating gives CASSDFVGRNEQFF.

The chain employs TRBV27 and TRBJ2-7; 11 nucleotides align to TRBD1. The length of the CDR3 is 17 residues. The V gene's germline CDR1 is MNHEY and CDR2 SMNVEV (reference sequence). J lost 2 bases, V lost 3 bases, and 9 bases had no gene match. The CDR3 DNA reads TGTGCCAGCAGTTTCAAGTTAGGGACAGGGGGTACCTACGAGCAGTACTTC. Protein: CASSFKLGTGGTYEQYF.

This rearrangement joins TRBV5-1 to TRBJ2-5, with 7 bases fitting TRBD1. The CDR3 totals 15 residues. CDR1 and CDR2 (germline): SGHRS, YFSETQ. The ends lost 1 base at V and 6 bases at J; junction bases unmatched: 9. The CDR3 sequence is CASSLRQGDGKTQYF. CDR3 coding DNA: TGCGCCAGCAGCTTGCGGCAGGGGGACGGGAAGACCCAGTACTTC.

The chain uses TRBV29-1 and TRBJ2-7; 15 bases map to TRBD2. The CDR3 runs to 13 residues. V lost 6 bases and J lost 4; bases outside the gene matches: 1. Germline-derived CDR1 and CDR2 are SQVTM and ANQGSEA. Written as DNA, the CDR3 is TGCAGCGTGGGACTAGCGGGAGGATACGAGCAGTACTTC. This encodes CSVGLAGGYEQYF.

The chain uses TRBV7-9 and TRBJ1-2; TRBD1 is a possible D gene (5 bases). In germline, CDR1 is SEHNR, CDR2 FQNEAQ (reference sequence). The germline V and J ends were trimmed by 0 bases and 4 bases, with 12 bases remaining between them. The CDR3 consists of 15 residues. Here the CDR3 DNA reads TGTGCCAGCAGCTTAGCGGGCGGGGGGAGCTATGGCTACACCTTC. It specifies CASSLAGGGSYGYTF. The variable domain in full, completed from reference TRBV7-9 and TRBJ1-2, reads DTGVSQNPRHKITKRGQNVTFRCDPISEHNRLYWYRQTLGQGPEFLTYFQNEAQLEKSRLLSDRFSAERPKGSFSTLEIQRTEQGDSAMYLCASSLAGGGSYGYTFGSGTRLTVV.

The genes are TRBV19 and TRBJ1-1; D uncertain. The length of the CDR3 is 14 residues. V lost 3 bases and J lost 1, with 9 bases in between. Germline assignment: CDR1 LNHDA and CDR2 SQIVND (reference sequence). The CDR3 coding sequence is TGTGCCAGTAGTATTTGGCAGGAGAACACTGAAGCTTTCTTT. Amino acids: CASSIWQENTEAFF.

This chain connects TRBV10-3 to TRBJ2-3; 7 bases are a match to TRBD1. V lost 6 bases and J lost 3; bases outside the gene matches: 12. The germline gives CDR1 ENHRY, CDR2 SYGVKD. CDR3 length equals 16 residues. The CDR3 loop is CAIRARDRDGTDTQYF. As DNA, the CDR3 is TGTGCCATCAGGGCCCGGGACAGAGATGGAACAGATACGCAGTATTTT.

The chain has TRBV24-1 and TRBJ1-2, with 8 nucleotides matching TRBD1. The germline V gene has CDR1 KGHDR and CDR2 SFDVKD. This CDR3 contains 13 residues. After removal of 5 bases from V and 7 bases from J, the junction contained 5 bases not matched to a gene. CDR3 in DNA: TGTGCCACCAGTGGACAGGGGATTAGTGGCTACACCTTC. Amino acids: CATSGQGISGYTF.

The rearrangement links TRBV2 to TRBJ2-5; D not certain. Trimming took 7 bases from V and 3 from J, leaving 9 bases between them. CDR1 and CDR2 from the germline V gene are SNHLY and FYNNEI. This CDR3 region has 12 residues. The CDR3 loop reads CASMLAKETQYF. For the CDR3, the DNA is TGTGCCAGCATGTTGGCCAAAGAGACCCAGTACTTC.

This chain connects TRBV19 to TRBJ2-1; 10 bases line up with TRBD2. This CDR3 comprises 15 residues. Per germline, CDR1 LNHDA and CDR2 SQIVND (reference sequence). The trim removed 5 bases at V and 4 bases at J, leaving 5 bases unmatched. The CDR3 DNA sequence: TGTGCCAGTAGTTCCACTAGCGGGACATACAATGAGCAGTTCTTC. Translation gives CASSSTSGTYNEQFF.

The rearrangement joins TRBV19 to TRBJ1-1; D not resolved. Trimming shortened V by 10 bases and J by 1 base, and 16 bases separated the two germline ends. The CDR3 has 14 residues. From germline, CDR1 is LNHDA and CDR2 SQIVND (reference sequence). The CDR3 sequence: CATRGEATNTEAFF. Written as DNA, the CDR3 is TGTGCCACGAGAGGCGAGGCGACGAACACTGAAGCTTTCTTT.

For this clone: Other DNA sequences in this specimen translate into the identical CDR3. The V and J genes are TRBV12-3 or TRBV12-4 and TRBJ1-5; no reliable D call. Trimming left V 3 bases short and J 6 bases short, with 6 bases between. The CDR3 runs 12 residues. CDR3 DNA: TGTGCCAGCAGTTTTGCGGGTCAGCCCCAGCATTTT. Translation: CASSFAGQPQHF.

The genes are TRBV5-8 and TRBJ2-2; 9 nucleotides line up with TRBD1. The germline V gene encodes CDR1 SGHTS and CDR2 YDEGEE. The CDR3 loop spans 15 amino acids. V was clipped by 5 bases and J by 4 bases; unmatched bases: 6. CDR3 in DNA: TGTGCCAGCAGTCTCGGACAGGGGTTCACCGGGGAGCTGTTTTTT. It encodes CASSLGQGFTGELFF.

This chain joins TRBV6-1 and TRBJ1-4; D is unresolved. Germline values: CDR1 MNHNS, CDR2 SASEGT. The CDR3 spans 17 residues. Deletions cut 0 bases from V and 5 bases from J, with 16 bases between. CDR3 sequence reads: CASSEALGGILNEKLFF. CDR3 coding DNA: TGTGCCAGCAGTGAAGCGTTAGGAGGCATACTCAATGAAAAACTGTTTTTT.

CDR3 loop: CATSRDSSDEQFF. The CDR3 region has the DNA TGTGCCACCAGCAGAGATTCCAGCGATGAGCAGTTCTTC. V gene TRBV15 combines with J gene TRBJ2-1; D gene unclear. CDR3 length: 13 residues. The V gene lost 0 bases and the J gene lost 8 bases, with 8 bases spanning the gap. Per germline, CDR1 LNHNV and CDR2 YYDKDF (reference sequence).

The CDR3 region is CASSPRQGPNLYEQYV. The DNA of the CDR3 is TGTGCCAGCAGTCCAAGACAGGGTCCTAACCTATACGAGCAGTACGTC. The chain is built from TRBV27 and TRBJ2-7; TRBD1 aligns across 7 bases. Germline trimming cut 5 bases from V and 4 bases from J; bases unmatched to any gene: 14. Germline V gene data show CDR1 as MNHEY and CDR2 as SMNVEV (reference sequence). CDR3 length: 16 amino acids.

This clone was counted a few times. CDR3 sequence (DNA): TGCAGCGTCGGACAGACTCATAATTCACCCCTCCACTTT. It codes for CSVGQTHNSPLHF. The chain carries TRBV29-1 and TRBJ1-6; possibly TRBD1 for D (6 bases). Germline CDR1 SQVTM, CDR2 ANQGSEA. The CDR3 runs to 13 residues. The ends were cut back, 6 bases at V and 5 bases at J, with 11 bases in the middle.